These 30 T cell receptor beta chains share one sample of origin, sequenced in a study of T cell repertoires in cytomegalovirus infection. Via MiXCR, TCRdb re-called the reads, giving one row per CDR3 protein. The data contain some 600,000 distinct CDR3 sequences, 20% to 25% of them singletons. Material for sequencing was CD8+ T cells from PBMCs. The receptor set was obtained from a human donor in good health (CMV status not recorded). Some clones in this sample may be carry-over from other donors' samples.

This clonotype was picked up a small number of times. The chain is built from TRBV6-5 and TRBJ2-5, with D unresolved. V lost 2 bases, J lost 1 base, and 14 bases lay in between. This CDR3 is 16 amino acids long. Per germline, CDR1 MNHEY and CDR2 SVGAGI. CDR3 amino acids: CASSYRFRDTQETQYF. DNA of the CDR3: TGTGCCAGCAGTTACCGGTTCCGAGACACCCAAGAGACCCAGTACTTC.

The chain combines TRBV7-4 with TRBJ1-5; D gene unclear. The V gene's germline CDR1 is SGHVT and CDR2 SQSDAQ. The V gene lost 5 bases and the J gene lost 7 bases, with 9 bases spanning the gap. The CDR3 length is 12 residues. The CDR3 sequence: CASSPGEQPQHF. The CDR3 DNA reads TGTGCCAGCAGCCCCGGCGAACAGCCCCAGCATTTT.

This clonotype was found once. It may be a read error: a sequence one base away is much more abundant. CDR3 loop: CASSFDPMNTEVFF. In DNA, the CDR3 is TGTGCCAGCAGCTTCGACCCAATGAACACTGAAGTTTTCTTT. This sequence joins TRBV7-9 and TRBJ1-1; no clear D. From germline, CDR1 is SEHNR and CDR2 FQNEAQ (reference sequence). The CDR3 is made up of 14 amino acids. Complete variable domain (other parts from reference TRBV7-9 and TRBJ1-1): DTGVSQNPRHKITKRGQNVTFRCDPISEHNRLYWYRQTLGQGPEFLTYFQNEAQLEKSRLLSDRFSAERPKGSFSTLEIQRTEQGDSAMYLCASSFDPMNTEVFFGQGTRLTVV.

The chain employs TRBV9 and TRBJ2-2, with 7 bases aligning to TRBD1. V dropped 3 bases and J dropped 5; count of bases not matched to a gene: 4. Germline assignment: CDR1 SGDLS and CDR2 YYNGEE. The CDR3 has 14 amino acids. The CDR3 reads CASSGYRGTGELFF. The CDR3, as DNA: TGTGCCAGCAGCGGATACAGGGGAACCGGGGAGCTGTTTTTT. Filled out from reference TRBV9 and TRBJ2-2, the complete variable domain reads DSGVTQTPKHLITATGQRVTLRCSPRSGDLSVYWYQQSLDQGLQFLIQYYNGEERAKGNILERFSAQQFPDLHSELNLSSLELGDSALYFCASSGYRGTGELFFGEGSRLTVL.

The rearrangement links TRBV10-3 to TRBJ2-2; 7 bases map to TRBD2. Germline values: CDR1 ENHRY, CDR2 SYGVKD. Germline trimming cut 11 bases from V and 4 bases from J; bases unmatched to any gene: 10. CDR3 size: 14 residues. DNA of the CDR3: TGTGCCCTAAAAGGCGGGGGTGGCACCGGGGAGCTGTTTTTT. As protein: CALKGGGGTGELFF.

The rearrangement links TRBV20-1 to TRBJ1-5; 12 nucleotides align to TRBD1. V trimming: 4 bases; J trimming: 11 bases; junction bases outside the gene matches: 9. Germline values: CDR1 DFQATT, CDR2 SNEGSKA (reference sequence). The length of the CDR3 is 14 residues. CDR3 protein: CSAMKGQGARTQHF. CDR3 coding DNA: TGCAGTGCTATGAAGGGACAGGGGGCTCGAACCCAGCATTTT.

With regard to this clonotype: Compared with germline, one end of the junction differs, possibly owing to a read error. V is TRBV29-1 and J is TRBJ2-6, with D tentatively TRBD1 or TRBD2 (5 bases each). The CDR3 spans 16 residues. From germline, CDR1 is SQVTM and CDR2 ANQGSEA. The CDR3: CGVSGTDRSGANVLTF. The DNA for the CDR3 is TGCGGCGTATCCGGGACGGACCGCTCTGGGGCCAACGTCCTGACTTTC.

V gene TRBV20-1 combines with J gene TRBJ1-1, with D maybe TRBD1 (5 bases). Per the germline V gene, CDR1 is DFQATT and CDR2 is SNEGSKA (reference sequence). This CDR3 is built from 11 residues. The V end was cut by 3 bases, the J end by 8 bases, with 10 bases between. CDR3 region: CSARKGREAFF. The CDR3, as DNA: TGCAGTGCTAGGAAGGGGAGGGAAGCTTTCTTT.

Ten or more counts support this clonotype. The rearrangement links TRBV12-3 or TRBV12-4 to TRBJ2-1; TRBD1 agrees at 10 bases. The trim removed 5 bases at V and 7 bases at J, leaving 14 bases unmatched. The length of the CDR3 is 17 residues. The CDR3 DNA reads as TGTGCCAGCAGTGATATACCGGGACAGGGGTCTTCTAATGAGCAGTTCTTC. Translated: CASSDIPGQGSSNEQFF.

In this sample, this clonotype turned up a few times. The chain joins TRBV7-6 to TRBJ2-1, with D possibly matching TRBD1 (6 bases). Germline CDR1 is SGHVS and CDR2 is FNYEAQ. The length of the CDR3 is 18 residues. The V gene lost 3 bases and the J gene lost 6 bases, with 24 bases spanning the gap. CDR3 in DNA: TGTGCCAGCAGCTTGCGATACCCCCGGGACACACTAGGCAATGAGCAGTTCTTC. It specifies CASSLRYPRDTLGNEQFF. The full variable domain, rest sourced from reference TRBV7-6 and TRBJ2-1, is GAGVSQSPRYKVTKRGQDVALRCDPISGHVSLYWYRQALGQGPEFLTYFNYEAQQDKSGLPNDRFSAERPEGSISTLTIQRTEQRDSAMYRCASSLRYPRDTLGNEQFFGPGTRLTVL.

This clonotype was observed a handful of times. The chain carries TRBV7-6 and TRBJ1-1, with a possible D match to TRBD1 (6 bases). Germline assignment: CDR1 SGHVS and CDR2 FNYEAQ. The CDR3 runs 15 residues. V was shortened by 5 bases and J by 4 bases, with 17 bases between the two germline ends. Here the CDR3 reads CASSLSRGFATEAFF. CDR3 DNA: TGTGCCAGCAGCCTTAGCAGGGGATTTGCCACTGAAGCTTTCTTT.

The chain joins TRBV7-9 to TRBJ2-2, with unresolved D. CDR3 length: 12 amino acids. Trimming cost V 7 bases and J 6 bases, with 9 bases left between them. CDR1 is SEHNR and CDR2 is FQNEAQ in the germline V gene (reference sequence). The CDR3 coding sequence is TGTGCCAGCATGGCGTGGGCCGGGGAGCTGTTTTTT. This translates into CASMAWAGELFF.

There are many counts of this clonotype. This CDR3 reads CASSSKLIAGQATYYGYTF. Written as DNA, the CDR3 is TGTGCCAGCAGCTCCAAATTAATCGCCGGACAGGCGACTTACTATGGCTACACCTTC. The chain uses TRBV7-9 and TRBJ1-2, with 7 bases identical to TRBD1. The CDR3 extends over 19 amino acids. Germline-derived CDR1 and CDR2 are SEHNR and FQNEAQ (reference sequence). V lost 4 bases and J lost 3; bases outside the gene matches: 20.

This clonotype has ten or more counts. The chain couples TRBV6-1 to TRBJ2-7; 9 bases line up with TRBD1. The trim removed 3 bases at V and 5 bases at J, leaving 5 bases unmatched. This CDR3 region has 14 residues. CDR1 is MNHNS, CDR2 SASEGT, per germline. The CDR3, as DNA: TGTGCCAGCAGTGAGTGGACAGGGGATAACGAGCAGTACTTC. Translation gives CASSEWTGDNEQYF.

In regard to this clonotype: This may stem from a read error, because a much larger clone lies one nucleotide away. The chain links TRBV7-2 to TRBJ1-6; maybe TRBD1 (6 bases). The germline CDR1 and CDR2 sequences are SGHTA and FQGNSA. This CDR3 contains 19 residues. DNA of the CDR3: TGTGCCAGCAGCTTACAGGACAGTACGTTGAGCTCCTATAATTCATCCCTCCACTTT. It specifies CASSLQDSTLSSYNSSLHF.

The chain combines TRBV24-1 with TRBJ2-1; D may correspond to TRBD1 or TRBD2 (6 bases each). Germline assignment: CDR1 KGHDR and CDR2 SFDVKD. The CDR3 has 13 residues. The ends were cut back, 7 bases at V and 9 bases at J, with 15 bases in the middle. The CDR3 protein is CATSGGGLVEQFF. The CDR3 region has the DNA TGTGCCACCAGCGGAGGGGGTTTGGTTGAGCAGTTCTTC.

Notes on this clonotype: A much larger clone differs from this one at a single base, so this may be a read error. This sequence joins TRBV12-3 or TRBV12-4 and TRBJ2-1; a possible D gene is TRBD2 (6 bases). The CDR3 is made up of 17 amino acids. V was cut by 3 bases and J by 8 bases, with 23 bases left in between. The chain's CDR3 is CASSLVPAVGGPHEQFF. CDR3 nucleotide sequence: TGTGCCAGCAGTTTGGTACCAGCGGTAGGAGGGCCCCATGAGCAGTTCTTC.

This clonotype was recorded a few times. The rearrangement links TRBV10-3 to TRBJ2-6, with 8 bases matching TRBD1. The germline gives CDR1 ENHRY, CDR2 SYGVKD. The CDR3 sequence is 16 residues long. With 7 bases clipped from V and 0 bases from J, the junction kept 5 bases outside the gene matches. In DNA form, the CDR3 reads TGTGCCATCAAGGACAGGGTGTCCTCTGGGGCCAACGTCCTGACTTTC. It codes for CAIKDRVSSGANVLTF.

About this clonotype: A much larger clone lies a single base off, so this may be a read error. The chain uses TRBV28 and TRBJ2-2; tentative D call: TRBD1 (6 bases). The germline gives CDR1 MDHEN, CDR2 SYDVKM. Between the trimmed V and J ends, which lost 3 bases and 1 base, there was a span of 9 bases. The CDR3 sequence is 15 residues long. The CDR3 DNA reads TGTGCCAGCAGTTTTTTACAGGGGAACACCGGGGAGCTGTTTTTT. It translates to CASSFLQGNTGELFF.

This clonotype has just a few counts. This chain joins TRBV28 and TRBJ2-2; D possibly corresponds to TRBD2 (5 bases). The CDR3 has 16 residues. V was clipped by 4 bases and J by 2 bases, with 14 bases between them. The germline gives CDR1 MDHEN, CDR2 SYDVKM. Written as DNA, the CDR3 is TGTGCCAGCAGTTCTCGCAGGACTTCTAACACCGGGGAGCTGTTTTTT. Protein: CASSSRRTSNTGELFF.

J is TRBJ2-5 and V is TRBV7-9, with D possibly being TRBD1 or TRBD2 (6 bases each). The CDR3 length is 16 residues. Germline assignment: CDR1 SEHNR and CDR2 FQNEAQ (reference sequence). Trimming removed 1 base from V and 5 bases from J, with 17 bases in between. The CDR3 sequence is CASSLGLTRRGETQYF. CDR3 DNA sequence: TGTGCCAGCAGCTTAGGCTTGACACGGAGGGGGGAGACCCAGTACTTC.

The rearrangement joins TRBV6-6 to TRBJ2-7; 7 bases are a match to TRBD1. CDR1 MNHNY and CDR2 SVGAGI come from the germline V gene (reference sequence). V was clipped by 6 bases and J by 2 bases; unmatched bases: 7. This CDR3 comprises 14 residues. CDR3 sequence reads: CASRPTGAPYEQYF. The CDR3 DNA sequence: TGTGCCAGCAGGCCCACAGGGGCCCCCTACGAGCAGTACTTC.

This clonotype was seen a few times. This may come from a read error, since a much larger clone is one base off. V and J are TRBV14 and TRBJ2-2; unclear D gene. Germline V gene sequence: CDR1 SGHDN, CDR2 FVKESK. The V and J ends lost 3 bases and 6 bases respectively, with 5 bases between them. The CDR3 runs 12 residues. The CDR3 reads CASSHPAGELFF. The CDR3 DNA is TGTGCCAGCAGCCACCCCGCCGGGGAGCTGTTTTTT. Based on the CDR3 plus reference TRBV14 and TRBJ2-2, the full variable domain is EAGVTQFPSHSVIEKGQTVTLRCDPISGHDNLYWYRRVMGKEIKFLLHFVKESKQDESGMPNNRFLAERTGGTYSTLKVQPAELEDSGVYFCASSHPAGELFFGEGSRLTVL.

The rearrangement joins TRBV7-9 to TRBJ1-1, with D hard to call. CDR1 SEHNR and CDR2 FQNEAQ come from the germline V gene (reference sequence). The V and J ends lost 7 bases and 3 bases respectively, with 9 bases between them. The CDR3 extends over 12 amino acids. Written as DNA, the CDR3 is TGTGCCAGCACCTTCACCCACACTGAAGCTTTCTTT. Its protein product is CASTFTHTEAFF.

The J gene is TRBJ1-1, the V gene TRBV7-3, with D hard to call. V was cut by 2 bases and J by 3 bases, with 19 bases left in between. CDR3 size: 17 residues. Germline loops: CDR1 SGHTA, CDR2 FQGTGA. DNA for the CDR3: TGTGCCAGCAGCTTAGAAGATGTCTCCTCCCTGCACACTGAAGCTTTCTTT. As protein: CASSLEDVSSLHTEAFF.

This clonotype was counted only a few times. The rearrangement uses TRBV6-1 and TRBJ1-1; D is undetermined. This CDR3 spans 10 amino acids. Germline values: CDR1 MNHNS, CDR2 SASEGT. V dropped 8 bases and J dropped 11 bases, with 12 bases sitting between them. The CDR3 reads CASWAVDAFF. In DNA form, the CDR3 reads TGTGCCAGCTGGGCTGTTGATGCTTTCTTT.

This clonotype was observed a handful of times. The V gene is TRBV2, the J gene TRBJ1-1, with 7 bases aligning to TRBD1. Germline V gene data show CDR1 as SNHLY and CDR2 as FYNNEI. Trimming cost V 6 bases and J 4 bases; bases outside gene matches: 5. This CDR3 has 13 amino acids. The CDR3: CASRTGSLTEAFF. The DNA of the CDR3 is TGTGCCAGCAGGACAGGGTCTCTCACTGAAGCTTTCTTT.

The chain is built from TRBV5-6 and TRBJ2-3, with D possibly called TRBD1 or TRBD2 (5 bases each). In germline, CDR1 is SGHDT, CDR2 YYEEEE. V was shortened by 5 bases and J by 5 bases, with 9 bases between the two germline ends. The CDR3 covers 12 residues. The CDR3: CASRSGRDTQYF. The CDR3 bases are TGTGCCAGCAGGTCAGGGAGAGATACGCAGTATTTT.

The chain uses TRBV6-6 and TRBJ2-2, with 12 positions matching TRBD1. CDR3 length: 20 amino acids. Trimming removed 0 bases from V and 6 bases from J; junction bases left unmatched: 14. CDR1 MNHNY and CDR2 SVGAGI come from the germline V gene (reference sequence). DNA of the CDR3: TGTGCCAGCAGTTACTCCGTACGCCGGGACAGGGGGCGCGCGGCCGGGGAGCTGTTTTTT. Translated, it gives CASSYSVRRDRGRAAGELFF.

Only one count was recorded for this clonotype. The final CDR3 position lacks the conserved phenylalanine or tryptophan, pointing to a likely read error. The rearrangement uses TRBV4-1 and TRBJ2-5; 11 bases fit TRBD2. The CDR3 consists of 16 residues. The germline CDR1 and CDR2 sequences are MGHRA and YSYEKL. V trimming: 0 bases; J trimming: 4 bases; junction bases outside the gene matches: 4. In DNA, the CDR3 is TGCGCCAGCAGCCAAGATTTAGCGGGGGGGCGAGAGACCCAGTACTCC. Translation: CASSQDLAGGRETQYS.